This T cell receptor beta chain was recovered during a study of human T cells and chemical hapten exposure. Indicated time point: pre-sensitization, week 0. Treatment indicated: therapeutic diphenylcyclopropenone sensitization with weekly scalp DPC. Donors, patients with alopecia ranging from 18 to 70 years old and judged suitable for DPC, provided samples. Whole-study findings and limits: With DPC sensitization, TCRs exceeding 1 in 1000 frequency showed no change.

In the original processing: Counts of TCRs in each sample centred on a median of around 100,000 and extended from approximately 25,000 to 650,000. Via MiXCR, TCRdb re-called the RACE reads, giving one row per CDR3 protein. TCRdb, not the authors, supplied the V and J calls. Of a few hundred thousand distinct CDR3 sequences detected, 5.5% appear once; the ten largest clones hold 7% to 10%. Many counts were recorded for this clonotype. Its target is not known. From germline, CDR1 is KGHDR and CDR2 SFDVKD. The germline V and J ends were trimmed by 5 bases and 8 bases, with 15 bases remaining between them. The CDR3 totals 14 residues.

This chain joins TRBV24-1 and TRBJ2-1; the D call may be TRBD1 or TRBD2 (6 bases each). The receptor was isolated from a woman aged 18-29 years with alopecia areata. Some clones in this sample may be carry-over from other donors' samples. Sample: whole blood, taken in connection with sensitization to the hapten diphenylcyclopropenone (DPC). CDR3 sequence (DNA): TGTGCCACCAGTGGGGCGAGGGGGGAGGATGAGCAGTTCTTC. Its translation: CATSGARGEDEQFF.